These 32 T cell receptor beta chains came from one sample sequenced in a study of shared clonotypes between healthy human individuals. Profiling relied on immunoSEQ multiplex PCR, and the TCRdb table lists in-frame clones only, not all of them. The repertoire includes 450,000 to 500,000 clones, around 80% of them detected once, and approximately 12% sits in the top ten. The sequenced sample consisted of PBMCs. The source is a woman aged 40 to 55 in good health. Some clones in this sample may be carry-over from other donors' samples.

This chain's CDR3 is CATSRQGAGVGEQYF. The DNA for the CDR3 is TGTGCCACCAGCAGGCAGGGGGCGGGAGTGGGAGAGCAGTACTTC. The rearrangement joins TRBV15 to TRBJ2-7; possible D gene TRBD1, 8 bases. CDR3 length: 15 amino acids. Germline V gene sequence: CDR1 LNHNV, CDR2 YYDKDF (reference sequence). Trimming pared 3 bases from V and 7 bases from J, leaving 19 bases between.

The rearrangement links TRBV5-1 to TRBJ2-7; 9 bases are a match to TRBD1. The CDR3 covers 14 residues. Germline V CDR1 and CDR2: SGHRS, YFSETQ. V lost 4 bases, J lost 2 bases, and 4 bases stayed unmatched. CDR3: CASSPRDRAYEQYF. CDR3 coding DNA: TGCGCCAGCAGCCCACGGGACAGGGCCTACGAGCAGTACTTC. Full variable domain (missing parts from reference TRBV5-1 and TRBJ2-7): KAGVTQTPRYLIKTRGQQVTLSCSPISGHRSVSWYQQTPGQGLQFLFEYFSETQRNKGNFPGRFSGRQFSNSRSEMNVSTLELGDSALYLCASSPRDRAYEQYFGPGTRLTVT.

The chain employs TRBV27 and TRBJ1-2; 8 nucleotides agree with TRBD1. The CDR3 is made up of 14 amino acids. Germline V gene data show CDR1 as MNHEY and CDR2 as SMNVEV (reference sequence). Trimming took 6 bases from V and 6 from J; bases not matched to a gene: 9. The CDR3 DNA is TGTGCCAGCAGGGTCGGACAGGGTGATGATGGCTACACCTTC. Protein product: CASRVGQGDDGYTF.

The chain couples TRBV5-4 to TRBJ2-3; TRBD2 matches 9 bases. This CDR3 has 16 residues. Germline CDR1 reads SGHNT; CDR2 reads YYREEE (reference sequence). Trimming took 0 bases from V and 4 from J; bases not matched to a gene: 6. CDR3 nucleotide sequence: TGTGCCAGCAGCTTGGTGGCGGGAGGGCCTTCAGATACGCAGTATTTT. Translation gives CASSLVAGGPSDTQYF.

This chain links TRBV7-3 with TRBJ1-4; no reliable D call. CDR3 length: 16 residues. CDR1 is SGHTA and CDR2 is FQGTGA in the germline V gene. Trimming cost V 2 bases and J 1 base, with 11 bases left between them. CDR3 nucleotide sequence: TGTGCCAGCAGCTTATTTGCGGCAGTAACTAATGAAAAACTGTTTTTT. Translated, it gives CASSLFAAVTNEKLFF.

The CDR3 nucleotides are TGTGCCAGCAGCTTAGTTCGGACAGGGGGCTCCTACGAGCAGTACTTC. Translated, it gives CASSLVRTGGSYEQYF. The rearrangement links TRBV7-2 to TRBJ2-7; 10 nucleotides agree with TRBD1. V lost 1 base, J lost 0 bases, and 3 bases stayed unmatched. The germline CDR1 and CDR2 sequences are SGHTA and FQGNSA. The CDR3 is 16 amino acids.

The chain recombines TRBV4-3 with TRBJ2-7; 7 positions match TRBD2. V lost 1 base and J lost 0; bases outside the gene matches: 3. Germline V gene data show CDR1 as LGHNA and CDR2 as YSLEER. This CDR3 is built from 15 residues. This chain's CDR3 is CASSQVTSVSYEQYF. DNA for the CDR3: TGCGCCAGCAGCCAAGTAACTAGCGTCTCCTACGAGCAGTACTTC.

The rearrangement joins TRBV6-1 to TRBJ2-6; D gene ambiguous. Germline V gene sequence: CDR1 MNHNS, CDR2 SASEGT. The CDR3 contains 15 residues. V lost 6 bases to trimming and J lost 0 bases, with 9 bases between them. Here the CDR3 reads CASRLQYSGANVLTF. CDR3 bases: TGTGCCAGCAGGCTACAGTACTCTGGGGCCAACGTCCTGACTTTC.

The chain recombines TRBV11-1 with TRBJ2-6, with D possibly TRBD2 on 5 matching bases. Germline CDR1 SGHAT, CDR2 FQDESV (reference sequence). The CDR3 runs to 16 residues. V lost 5 bases and J lost 1, with 12 bases in between. The CDR3 sequence is CASSTPGKSGANVLTF. Written as DNA, the CDR3 is TGTGCCAGCAGCACCCCCGGGAAGTCTGGGGCCAACGTCCTGACTTTC.

V and J are TRBV21-1 and TRBJ1-5; the table's D call, TRBD1, has no DNA check behind it. TRBV21-1 is a recognized pseudogene. The CDR3 length is 17 residues. This chain's CDR3 is CASSKVKGRGPNQPQHF. The CDR3 DNA reads as TGTGCCAGCAGCAAAGTAAAGGGGCGCGGCCCGAATCAGCCCCAGCATTTT.

The rearrangement joins TRBV20-1 to TRBJ1-4, with a possible D match to TRBD1 (6 bases). CDR3 length: 11 residues. Between the trimmed V and J ends, which lost 5 bases and 10 bases, there was a span of 11 bases. Germline CDR1 is DFQATT and CDR2 is SNEGSKA (reference sequence). The CDR3 nucleotides are TGCAGTGCTGACCGACAGGCAAAACTGTTTTTT. Translation: CSADRQAKLFF.

J is TRBJ2-1 and V is TRBV19; 8 nucleotides agree with TRBD1. This CDR3 is built from 14 residues. J was trimmed by 10 bases and V by 6 bases; bases with no gene match: 11. The V gene's germline CDR1 is LNHDA and CDR2 SQIVND (reference sequence). DNA of the CDR3: TGTGCCAGTAGCACCGGGACAGGTAGGAGGGAGCAGTTCTTC. Encoded protein: CASSTGTGRREQFF.

V gene TRBV9 combines with J gene TRBJ2-1; D may be TRBD1 or TRBD2 (6 bases each). From germline, CDR1 is SGDLS and CDR2 YYNGEE. Trimming took off 4 bases at V and 10 bases at J, with 27 bases between the two ends. The CDR3 runs to 17 residues. DNA of the CDR3: TGTGCCAGCAGCCCGGGGGCCGGGCAGCCTAGAGGTCTGGAGCAGTTCTTC. It translates to CASSPGAGQPRGLEQFF.

This clone was picked up a small number of times. The CDR3: CASSLWEPGQTYEQYF. As DNA, the CDR3 is TGCGCCAGCAGTCTATGGGAACCGGGACAGACATACGAGCAGTACTTC. The rearrangement links TRBV10-2 to TRBJ2-7, with TRBD1 identical over 7 bases. J gave up 4 bases and V 5 bases, and 14 bases lay outside the gene matches. Looked up from germline, CDR1 is WSHSY and CDR2 is SAAADI. The CDR3 contains 16 residues.

The chain uses TRBV11-2 and TRBJ2-7, with TRBD1 matching 9 bases. Germline V gene sequence: CDR1 SGHAT, CDR2 FQNNGV. J was trimmed by 4 bases and V by 6 bases; bases with no gene match: 13. This CDR3 is built from 16 residues. Written as DNA, the CDR3 is TGTGCCAGCAGTAGAAGCCCGGGACAGGGACCATACGAGCAGTACTTC. It encodes CASSRSPGQGPYEQYF.

In the case of this clone: Within the sample, other DNA sequences also encode this same CDR3. This chain links TRBV5-1 with TRBJ1-5, with D hard to call. The germline gives CDR1 SGHRS, CDR2 YFSETQ. This CDR3 is built from 13 residues. The ends were cut back, 0 bases at V and 5 bases at J, with 6 bases in the middle. CDR3 bases: TGCGCCAGCAGCTTGGAGGTGGATCAGCCCCAGCATTTT. Protein sequence: CASSLEVDQPQHF.

With regard to this clone: Given a much more abundant clone one base away, this may be a read error. The CDR3, as DNA: TGTGCCAGCAGTAGGAAACGGATCTATGGCTACACCTTC. This codes for CASSRKRIYGYTF. The chain carries TRBV6-1 and TRBJ1-2; D remains ambiguous. The CDR3 extends over 13 amino acids. Germline values: CDR1 MNHNS, CDR2 SASEGT. The ends were cut back, 5 bases at V and 4 bases at J, with 11 bases in the middle.

The V call is TRBV5-4, the J call TRBJ2-3; tentative D call: TRBD2 (6 bases). The germline V gene encodes CDR1 SGHNT and CDR2 YYREEE (reference sequence). The V and J ends lost 4 bases and 2 bases respectively, with 26 bases between them. CDR3 length equals 19 residues. CDR3 protein: CASSPTASQLATYTDTQYF. The CDR3 DNA follows: TGTGCCAGCAGCCCGACAGCATCCCAGCTAGCGACGTACACAGATACGCAGTATTTT. Full variable domain (remainder filled in from reference TRBV5-4 and TRBJ2-3): ETGVTQSPTHLIKTRGQQVTLRCSSQSGHNTVSWYQQALGQGPQFIFQYYREEENGRGNFPPRFSGLQFPNYSSELNVNALELDDSALYLCASSPTASQLATYTDTQYFGPGTRLTVL.

This chain connects TRBV18 to TRBJ2-1; 12 bases are a match to TRBD2. Germline V gene data show CDR1 as KGHSH and CDR2 as LQKENI. CDR3 length: 16 residues. V gave up 0 bases and J gave up 7 bases; unmatched junction bases: 4. This chain's CDR3 is CASSPPSGLAGNEQFF. The CDR3 DNA follows: TGTGCCAGCTCACCACCATCTGGACTAGCGGGAAATGAGCAGTTCTTC. Based on the CDR3 plus reference TRBV18 and TRBJ2-1, the full variable domain is NAGVMQNPRHLVRRRGQEARLRCSPMKGHSHVYWYRQLPEEGLKFMVYLQKENIIDESGMPKERFSAEFPKEGPSILRIQQVVRGDSAAYFCASSPPSGLAGNEQFFGPGTRLTVL.

This clone has only one observation. The chain employs TRBV2 and TRBJ2-7; D unclear. With 4 bases removed from V and 3 bases from J, the gap between germline ends came to 13 bases. This CDR3 has 14 amino acids. Looked up from germline, CDR1 is SNHLY and CDR2 is FYNNEI. DNA of the CDR3: TGTGCCAGCAGTGCGGTAACGGGCCACTACGAGCAGTACTTC. Translating it yields CASSAVTGHYEQYF.

This sequence joins TRBV5-5 and TRBJ2-7; 7 bases align to TRBD2. V lost 4 bases and J lost 6; bases outside the gene matches: 10. This CDR3 is built from 14 residues. CDR1 is SGHKS and CDR2 is YYEKEE in the germline V gene (reference sequence). The CDR3 protein is CASSPRTSLGEQYF. The CDR3 DNA reads as TGTGCCAGCAGCCCGAGGACTAGTTTGGGCGAGCAGTACTTC.

The rearrangement joins TRBV10-3 to TRBJ2-1; D not certain. Germline values: CDR1 ENHRY, CDR2 SYGVKD. V was pared by 6 bases and J by 3 bases, with 3 bases between. The CDR3 is 11 residues long. The CDR3 DNA reads as TGTGCCATCAGCAACTACAATGAGCAGTTCTTC. Translation: CAISNYNEQFF.

As concerns this clone: A far larger clone lies a single base away; this is likely a read error. This CDR3 is missing its conserved last phenylalanine or tryptophan, likely due to a read error. The chain has TRBV2 and TRBJ1-1; D remains unclear. CDR1 is SNHLY and CDR2 is FYNNEI in the germline V gene. V lost 4 bases, J lost 2 bases, and 8 bases lay in between. The CDR3 contains 13 residues. CDR3 protein: CASSVSTNTEAFL. CDR3 DNA: TGTGCCAGCAGTGTTTCGACAAACACTGAAGCTTTCCTT.

For this clone: Other DNA sequences of this sample code for an identical CDR3. This chain uses TRBV5-1 with TRBJ2-5; D is uncertain. Per the germline V gene, CDR1 is SGHRS and CDR2 is YFSETQ. The CDR3 consists of 11 residues. V lost 4 bases and J 2 bases, leaving 3 bases between the germline ends. CDR3 bases: TGCGCCAGCAGCCTTCAAGAGACCCAGTACTTC. Its protein product is CASSLQETQYF.

The chain couples TRBV27 to TRBJ2-3, with 9 bases aligning to TRBD1. CDR3 size: 18 residues. CDR1 is MNHEY and CDR2 is SMNVEV in the germline V gene (reference sequence). The ends lost 6 bases at V and 4 bases at J; junction bases unmatched: 17. CDR3 residues: CASRRKMGGTGFADTQYF. The CDR3 DNA reads TGTGCCAGCAGACGGAAGATGGGCGGGACAGGGTTTGCAGATACGCAGTATTTT.

The table lists this clone with a few counts. The genes are TRBV7-2 and TRBJ2-2, with 7 positions matching TRBD2. Germline assignment: CDR1 SGHTA and CDR2 FQGNSA. The V gene end was trimmed by 1 base and the J gene end by 6 bases; junction bases not matched to a gene: 8. This CDR3 is 16 amino acids long. In DNA, the CDR3 is TGTGCCAGCAGCTTAGACTCTGGCGGGAGTGCCGGGGAGCTGTTTTTT. This translates into CASSLDSGGSAGELFF.

A few counts support this clone. Other DNA sequences from this sample encode an identical CDR3 as well. The gene calls are TRBV4-1 and TRBJ1-1, with a weak D call TRBD1 (6 bases). This CDR3 has 15 residues. The V end was cut by 7 bases, the J end by 4 bases, with 19 bases between. Germline V CDR1 and CDR2: MGHRA, YSYEKL. The chain's CDR3 is CASTNQIGGGTEAFF. The DNA for the CDR3 is TGCGCCAGCACTAATCAAATAGGGGGTGGCACTGAAGCTTTCTTT.

The CDR3 here is CASSVGGQVAYEQYF. Here the CDR3 DNA reads TGTGCCAGCAGCGTTGGGGGACAGGTAGCCTACGAGCAGTACTTC. The chain links TRBV9 to TRBJ2-7; 8 bases are a match to TRBD1. Per germline, CDR1 SGDLS and CDR2 YYNGEE. The V and J ends lost 2 bases and 2 bases, in that order; junction bases with no gene match: 6. This CDR3 spans 15 amino acids.

This sequence joins TRBV6-1 and TRBJ1-4; D gene ambiguous. Trimming left V 5 bases short and J 8 bases short, with 9 bases between. The CDR3 sequence is 12 residues long. Per germline, CDR1 MNHNS and CDR2 SASEGT. The CDR3 DNA is TGTGCCAGCAGTTTTGAGGGAGAAAAACTGTTTTTT. Protein product: CASSFEGEKLFF.

The rearrangement uses TRBV19 and TRBJ1-2; D unresolved. V shed 0 bases and J shed 2 bases, with 4 bases lying between them. Germline lookup yields CDR1 LNHDA and CDR2 SQIVND (reference sequence). CDR3 length: 13 amino acids. The chain's CDR3 is CASSIEVNYGYTF. CDR3 in DNA: TGTGCCAGTAGTATAGAGGTCAACTATGGCTACACCTTC.

The chain joins TRBV5-4 to TRBJ1-2, with D unresolved. CDR1 and CDR2 (germline): SGHNT, YYREEE (reference sequence). The V end was cut by 5 bases, the J end by 1 base, with 9 bases between. The CDR3 runs to 13 residues. CDR3 DNA sequence: TGTGCCAGCAGGGGCCGGGTTAACTATGGCTACACCTTC. Translation gives CASRGRVNYGYTF.

V gene TRBV5-1 combines with J gene TRBJ2-5, with D perhaps TRBD1 (5 bases). The better agreement between TRBJ2-7 and the DNA end casts doubt on the J call. There are 12 residues in the CDR3. The germline gives CDR1 SGHRS, CDR2 YFSETQ. CDR3 nucleotide sequence: TGCGCCAGCAGCTTGGTAGGGGACGAGCAGTACTTC. This encodes CASSLVGDEQYF.